This T cell receptor (beta chain) originates from a study of human T cells and chemical hapten exposure. TCRdb re-analysed the RACE reads in MiXCR, keeping a single row per CDR3 protein. The table has 80,000 to 95,000 distinct CDR3 sequences, 9.5% to 12% seen once. The CDR3 runs to 17 residues. The V and J ends lost 2 bases and 1 base, in that order; junction bases with no gene match: 2. In germline, CDR1 is MNHEY, CDR2 SVGAGI. The time point denotes: patch test 1, 2 weeks after DPC sensitization. This sample's treatment: therapeutic diphenylcyclopropenone sensitization with weekly scalp DPC. The sequencing used whole blood, collected in connection with sensitization to the hapten diphenylcyclopropenone (DPC). This TCR derives from a woman in her forties or fifties with alopecia areata. Some clones in this sample may be carry-over from other donors' samples. The V and J genes are TRBV6-5 and TRBJ2-3; TRBD2 aligns across 14 bases. CDR3 residues: CASSYPGLAGGTDTQYF. DNA for the CDR3: TGTGCCAGCAGTTACCCGGGACTAGCGGGAGGCACAGATACGCAGTATTTT.